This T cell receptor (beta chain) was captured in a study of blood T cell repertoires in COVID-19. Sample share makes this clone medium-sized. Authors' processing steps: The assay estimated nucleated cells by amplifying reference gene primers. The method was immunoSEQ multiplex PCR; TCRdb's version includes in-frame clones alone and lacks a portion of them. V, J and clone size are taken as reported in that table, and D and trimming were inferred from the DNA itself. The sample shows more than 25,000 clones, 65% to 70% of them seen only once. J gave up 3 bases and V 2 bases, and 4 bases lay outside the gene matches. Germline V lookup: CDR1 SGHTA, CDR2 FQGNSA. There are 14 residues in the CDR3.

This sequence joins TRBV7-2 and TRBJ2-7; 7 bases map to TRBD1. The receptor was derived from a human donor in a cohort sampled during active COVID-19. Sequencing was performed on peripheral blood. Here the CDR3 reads CASSLQQGNYEQYF. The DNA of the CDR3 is TGTGCCAGCAGCTTACAACAGGGGAACTACGAGCAGTACTTC.